The 14 T cell receptor beta chains given below trace back to one sample, sequenced in a study of T-cell memory formation after mild COVID-19. TCRdb re-derived calls from the 5' RACE reads in MiXCR, one entry per CDR3 protein. The sample gives roughly 310,000 distinct CDR3 sequences, approximately 15% of which show up once; roughly 22% is in the top ten. The sample taken for sequencing was PBMCs or a T cell subset sorted from them (not recorded which). The receptors were gathered from a man in his late teens or twenties who had mild COVID-19 (a few samples of this study predate the infection). Cell type and time point are not known.

This clonotype was seen many times. The chain employs TRBV7-2 and TRBJ2-1, with D maybe TRBD2 (6 bases). The CDR3 is 15 residues long. The V end was cut by 5 bases, the J end by 7 bases, with 18 bases between. Germline-derived CDR1 and CDR2 are SGHTA and FQGNSA. CDR3 protein: CASSGAGSQRNEQFF. The CDR3 coding sequence is TGTGCCAGCAGCGGGGCGGGGAGCCAAAGGAATGAGCAGTTCTTC.

The chain has TRBV6-2 or TRBV6-3 and TRBJ1-2, with TRBD1 identical over 8 bases. The CDR3 has 13 residues. Trimming cost V 5 bases and J 7 bases; bases outside gene matches: 6. Per germline, CDR1 MNHEY and CDR2 SVGEGT. For the CDR3, the DNA is TGTGCCAGCAGTCCGTGGACAGGGACTGGCTACACCTTC. It specifies CASSPWTGTGYTF.

Only a few counts were recorded for this clonotype. V gene TRBV6-5 combines with J gene TRBJ2-3; 12 positions match TRBD2. The V gene end was trimmed by 4 bases and the J gene end by 2 bases; junction bases not matched to a gene: 7. From germline, CDR1 is MNHEY and CDR2 SVGAGI. The CDR3 is 17 residues long. The CDR3 here is CASSSPGLAGLTDTQYF. The CDR3, as DNA: TGTGCCAGCAGTTCCCCCGGACTAGCGGGGCTCACAGATACGCAGTATTTT.

The J gene is TRBJ2-7, the V gene TRBV7-8, with 10 positions matching TRBD2. The CDR3 extends over 15 amino acids. V shed 4 bases and J 7 bases; nucleotides not matched to a gene: 10. Germline CDR1 is SGHVS and CDR2 is FQNEAQ. The CDR3 coding sequence is TGTGCCAGCAGCTCGCTAGCGGGGGCCCTCTGGGAGCAGTACTTC. Translating gives CASSSLAGALWEQYF.

This clonotype was seen repeatedly, ten times or more. The V and J genes are TRBV27 and TRBJ1-5; D remains unclear. V shed 2 bases and J shed 8 bases, with 10 bases lying between them. The CDR3 contains 13 residues. In germline, CDR1 is MNHEY, CDR2 SMNVEV (reference sequence). This CDR3 is CASSLGVPEPQHF. CDR3 coding DNA: TGTGCCAGCAGTTTAGGTGTTCCAGAGCCCCAGCATTTT.

This clonotype was observed a handful of times. The chain carries TRBV19 and TRBJ1-2; D call uncertain. V dropped 3 bases and J dropped 0 bases, with 8 bases sitting between them. This CDR3 region has 14 residues. Germline V CDR1 and CDR2: LNHDA, SQIVND (reference sequence). The CDR3 is CASSIRRTNYGYTF. CDR3 bases: TGTGCCAGTAGTATTCGACGGACTAACTATGGCTACACCTTC.

This clonotype was found a few times. J is TRBJ1-4 and V is TRBV2; possible D gene TRBD1, 5 bases. Germline CDR1 reads SNHLY; CDR2 reads FYNNEI. The CDR3 totals 13 residues. The V gene lost 6 bases and the J gene lost 8 bases, with 13 bases spanning the gap. CDR3 residues: CASRRGEGEKLFF. The CDR3 DNA reads TGTGCCAGCAGGAGGGGAGAAGGAGAAAAACTGTTTTTT.

The chain combines TRBV7-2 with TRBJ1-1, with 7 bases that match TRBD1. CDR1 is SGHTA, CDR2 FQGNSA, per germline. Trimming took 2 bases from V and 6 from J; bases not matched to a gene: 9. The CDR3 length is 15 residues. CDR3 region: CASSLIGRGGPEAFF. CDR3 bases: TGTGCCAGCAGCTTAATCGGCAGGGGGGGCCCTGAAGCTTTCTTT.

This clonotype was counted only a few times. The genes are TRBV7-2 and TRBJ1-3; TRBD1 agrees at 9 bases. CDR1 and CDR2 (germline): SGHTA, FQGNSA. This CDR3 is built from 14 residues. V gave up 5 bases and J gave up 9 bases; unmatched junction bases: 8. CDR3 sequence (DNA): TGTGCCAGCAGCGGACGGACAGGGGAGGGCACCATATATTTT. It translates to CASSGRTGEGTIYF.

The chain joins TRBV5-1 to TRBJ2-3, with 14 bases aligning to TRBD2. Unmatched junction bases numbered 10, after V lost 0 bases and J lost 4 bases. Germline V CDR1 and CDR2: SGHRS, YFSETQ. The CDR3 is made up of 19 amino acids. The CDR3 DNA is TGCGCCAGCAGCTTGGCCGCGACTAGCGGGGGGGCCGTCGCAGATACGCAGTATTTT. Amino acid sequence: CASSLAATSGGAVADTQYF. The whole variable domain, remainder taken from reference TRBV5-1 and TRBJ2-3, is KAGVTQTPRYLIKTRGQQVTLSCSPISGHRSVSWYQQTPGQGLQFLFEYFSETQRNKGNFPGRFSGRQFSNSRSEMNVSTLELGDSALYLCASSLAATSGGAVADTQYFGPGTRLTVL.

The gene calls are TRBV20-1 and TRBJ2-2; TRBD2 matches 7 bases. V trimming: 0 bases; J trimming: 4 bases; junction bases outside the gene matches: 8. Germline V gives CDR1 DFQATT, CDR2 SNEGSKA (reference sequence). The CDR3 length is 16 residues. The CDR3 region is CSARDRQRGVTGELFF. Written as DNA, the CDR3 is TGCAGTGCTAGAGATCGACAACGGGGGGTCACCGGGGAGCTGTTTTTT.

J is TRBJ2-2 and V is TRBV4-3, with a possible D match to TRBD2 (6 bases). This CDR3 has 13 residues. Per the germline V gene, CDR1 is LGHNA and CDR2 is YSLEER. The ends were cut back, 3 bases at V and 7 bases at J, with 9 bases in the middle. CDR3 sequence: CASSQEGGGELFF. The CDR3 DNA follows: TGCGCCAGCAGCCAGGAGGGTGGCGGGGAGCTGTTTTTT.

The chain employs TRBV5-1 and TRBJ2-1; 10 positions match TRBD1. V trimming: 0 bases; J trimming: 7 bases; junction bases outside the gene matches: 4. The germline V gene encodes CDR1 SGHRS and CDR2 YFSETQ. The CDR3 loop spans 15 amino acids. As DNA, the CDR3 is TGCGCCAGCAGCTTGGCTGGGACAGGGGTGAATGAGCAGTTCTTC. This encodes CASSLAGTGVNEQFF.

The chain carries TRBV6-2 or TRBV6-3 and TRBJ2-7; the D is unclear. The CDR3 runs to 12 residues. V lost 5 bases and J 3 bases, leaving 8 bases between the germline ends. Germline CDR1 is MNHEY and CDR2 is SVGEGT. CDR3 DNA: TGTGCCAGCAGTACCCCCTACTACGAGCAGTACTTC. It translates to CASSTPYYEQYF.